This TCR beta chain was captured in a study of regulatory T cells in long-lasting Graves disease. The TCR beta library used iRepertoire HTBI primers with Arm-PCR amplification of CDR3. TCRdb re-called the multiplex PCR reads with MiXCR, one entry per CDR3 protein. The sample holds roughly 400,000 distinct CDR3 sequences; around 21% are singletons and the top ten take more than 20%. Time point specified: persistent/refractory GD, antithyroid drugs over 5 years with positive TRAb. Extracted PBMC RNA gave rise to the TCR library. Trimming shortened V by 1 base and J by 0 bases, and 9 bases separated the two germline ends. CDR1 and CDR2 (germline): LNHDA, SQIVND (reference sequence). The CDR3 totals 15 residues.

Sample: peripheral blood mononuclear cells (PBMCs), taken when the disease was refractory, from a patient treated with antithyroid drugs. The receptor comes from a female donor with Graves disease. The rearrangement links TRBV19 to TRBJ1-1; D unclear. The CDR3: CASSIGPEMNTEAFF. DNA of the CDR3: TGTGCCAGTAGTATAGGGCCGGAAATGAACACTGAAGCTTTCTTT.